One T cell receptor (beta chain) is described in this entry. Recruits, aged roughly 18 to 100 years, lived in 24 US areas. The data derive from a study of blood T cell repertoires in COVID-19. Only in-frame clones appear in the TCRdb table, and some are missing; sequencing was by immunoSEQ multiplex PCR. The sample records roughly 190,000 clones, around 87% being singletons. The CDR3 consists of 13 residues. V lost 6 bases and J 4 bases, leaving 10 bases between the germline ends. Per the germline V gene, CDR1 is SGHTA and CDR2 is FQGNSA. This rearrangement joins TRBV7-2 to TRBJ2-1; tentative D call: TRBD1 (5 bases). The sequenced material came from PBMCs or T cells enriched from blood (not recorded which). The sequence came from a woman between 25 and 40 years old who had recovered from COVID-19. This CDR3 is CASRKTEYNEQFF. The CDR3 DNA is TGTGCCAGCAGGAAGACAGAGTACAATGAGCAGTTCTTC.